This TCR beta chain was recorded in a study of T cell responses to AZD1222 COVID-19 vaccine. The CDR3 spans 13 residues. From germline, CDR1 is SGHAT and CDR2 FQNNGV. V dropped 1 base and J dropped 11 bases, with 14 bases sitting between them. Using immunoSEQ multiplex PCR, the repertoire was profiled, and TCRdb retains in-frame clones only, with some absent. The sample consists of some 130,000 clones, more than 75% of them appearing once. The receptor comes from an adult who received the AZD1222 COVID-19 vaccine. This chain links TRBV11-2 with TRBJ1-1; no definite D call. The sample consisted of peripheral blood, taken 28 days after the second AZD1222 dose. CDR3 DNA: TGTGCCAGCAGCTTAGGGCCCGGGGTAGGGGCTTTCTTT. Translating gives CASSLGPGVGAFF.